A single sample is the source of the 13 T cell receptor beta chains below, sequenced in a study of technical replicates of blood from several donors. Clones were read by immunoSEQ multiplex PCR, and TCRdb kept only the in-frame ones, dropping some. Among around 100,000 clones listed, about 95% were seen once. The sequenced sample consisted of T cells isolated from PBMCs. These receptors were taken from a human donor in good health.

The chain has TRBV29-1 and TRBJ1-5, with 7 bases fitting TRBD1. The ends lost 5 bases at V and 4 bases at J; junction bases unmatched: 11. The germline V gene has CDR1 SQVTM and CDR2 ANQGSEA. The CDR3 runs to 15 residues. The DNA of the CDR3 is TGCAGCGTTCTATTAGGGGGCGTGGGGAATCAGCCCCAGCATTTT. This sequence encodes CSVLLGGVGNQPQHF.

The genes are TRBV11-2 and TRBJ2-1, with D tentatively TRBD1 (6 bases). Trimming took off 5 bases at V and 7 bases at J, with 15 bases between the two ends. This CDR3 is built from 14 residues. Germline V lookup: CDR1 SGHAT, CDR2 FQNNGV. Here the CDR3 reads CASSAGVQGNEQFF. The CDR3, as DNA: TGTGCCAGCAGCGCCGGGGTCCAGGGGAATGAGCAGTTCTTC.

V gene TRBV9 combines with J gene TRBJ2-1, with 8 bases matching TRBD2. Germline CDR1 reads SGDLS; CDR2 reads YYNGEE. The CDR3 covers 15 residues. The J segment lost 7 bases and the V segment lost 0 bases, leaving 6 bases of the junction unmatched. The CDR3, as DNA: TGTGCCAGCAGCGTAGGGAGCGGGAGCTGGAATGAGCAGTTCTTC. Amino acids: CASSVGSGSWNEQFF.

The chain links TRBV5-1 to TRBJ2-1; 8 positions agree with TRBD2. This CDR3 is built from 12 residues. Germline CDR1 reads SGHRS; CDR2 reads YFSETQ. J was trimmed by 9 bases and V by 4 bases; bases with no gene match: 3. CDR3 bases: TGCGCCAGCAGCCCCAGCGGGAGTGAGCAGTTCTTC. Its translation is CASSPSGSEQFF.

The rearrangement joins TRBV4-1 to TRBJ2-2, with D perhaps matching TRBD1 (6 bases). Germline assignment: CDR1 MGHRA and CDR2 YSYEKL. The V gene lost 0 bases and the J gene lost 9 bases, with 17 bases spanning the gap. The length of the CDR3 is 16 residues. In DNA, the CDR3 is TGCGCCAGCAGCCAAGATGGGGGCATAGCAGGGCGGGAGCTGTTTTTT. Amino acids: CASSQDGGIAGRELFF.

The DNA of the CDR3 is TGTGCCAGCAGCGGGACTAAAGGGGGTGAAAAACTGTTTTTT. This translates into CASSGTKGGEKLFF. The chain carries TRBV7-8 and TRBJ1-4; perhaps TRBD1 as D (6 bases). The CDR3 covers 14 residues. V was cut by 5 bases and J by 7 bases, with 14 bases left in between. Per germline, CDR1 SGHVS and CDR2 FQNEAQ.

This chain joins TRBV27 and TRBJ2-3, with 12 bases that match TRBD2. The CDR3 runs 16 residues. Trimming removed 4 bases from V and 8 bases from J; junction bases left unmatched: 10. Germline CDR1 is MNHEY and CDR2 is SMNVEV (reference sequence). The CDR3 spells CASSSELAGGKGTQYF. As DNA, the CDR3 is TGTGCCAGCAGTTCTGAACTAGCGGGAGGTAAAGGTACGCAGTATTTT.

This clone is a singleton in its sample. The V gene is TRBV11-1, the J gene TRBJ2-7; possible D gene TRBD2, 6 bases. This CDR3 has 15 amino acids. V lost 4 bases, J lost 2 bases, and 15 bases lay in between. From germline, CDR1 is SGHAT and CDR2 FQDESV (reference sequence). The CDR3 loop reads CASSSMRGWTYEQYF. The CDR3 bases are TGTGCCAGCAGCTCAATGCGGGGCTGGACCTACGAGCAGTACTTC.

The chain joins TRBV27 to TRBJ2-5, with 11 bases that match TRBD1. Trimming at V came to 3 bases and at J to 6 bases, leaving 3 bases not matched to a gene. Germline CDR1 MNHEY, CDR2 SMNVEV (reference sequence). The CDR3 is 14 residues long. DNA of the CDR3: TGTGCCAGCAGTTTCGGGACAGGGGGTAAGACCCAGTACTTC. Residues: CASSFGTGGKTQYF.

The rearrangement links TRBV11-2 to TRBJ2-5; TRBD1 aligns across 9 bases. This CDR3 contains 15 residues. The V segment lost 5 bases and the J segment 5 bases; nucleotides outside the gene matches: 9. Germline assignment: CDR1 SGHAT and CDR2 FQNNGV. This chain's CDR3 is CASSLRDREMETQYF. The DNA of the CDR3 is TGTGCCAGCAGCCTCCGGGACAGGGAGATGGAGACCCAGTACTTC. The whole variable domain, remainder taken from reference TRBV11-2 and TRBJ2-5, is EAGVAQSPRYKIIEKRQSVAFWCNPISGHATLYWYQQILGQGPKLLIQFQNNGVVDDSQLPKDRFSAERLKGVDSTLKIQPAKLEDSAVYLCASSLRDREMETQYFGPGTRLLVL.

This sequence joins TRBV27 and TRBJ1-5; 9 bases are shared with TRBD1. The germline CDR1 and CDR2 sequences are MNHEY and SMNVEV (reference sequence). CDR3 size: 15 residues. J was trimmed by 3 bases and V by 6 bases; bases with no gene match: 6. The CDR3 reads CASRAGTGNNQPQHF. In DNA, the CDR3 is TGTGCCAGCAGAGCCGGGACAGGGAACAATCAGCCCCAGCATTTT.

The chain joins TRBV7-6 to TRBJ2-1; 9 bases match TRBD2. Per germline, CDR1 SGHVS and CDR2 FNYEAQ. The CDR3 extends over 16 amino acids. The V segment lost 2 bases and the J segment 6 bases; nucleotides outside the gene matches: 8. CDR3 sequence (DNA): TGTGCCAGCAGCTTAAACGGCGGGAGGGCCCCCAATGAGCAGTTCTTC. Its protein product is CASSLNGGRAPNEQFF.

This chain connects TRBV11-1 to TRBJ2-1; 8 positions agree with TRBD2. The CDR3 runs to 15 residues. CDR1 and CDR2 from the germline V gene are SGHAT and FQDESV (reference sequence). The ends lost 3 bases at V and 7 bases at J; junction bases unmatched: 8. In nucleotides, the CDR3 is TGTGCCAGCAGCTTGGCGGGAGGCTGGGGGAATGAGCAGTTCTTC. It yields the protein CASSLAGGWGNEQFF.